The T cell receptor beta chain described here comes from a study of T-cell reconstitution after alpha-beta-depleted transplantation in children (dated by TCRdb to the mid-2010s). Regarding the complete study: T-cell immune reconstitution after TCRalphabeta/CD19-depleted allogeneic hematopoietic cell transplantation in children was quantitatively tracked in the study by means of TCR repertoire profiling.

As to this clonotype: Its recognized antigen is unknown. No base quality information exists; no much larger clone differs at one position.

Preparation of the library involved PCR. The instrument given in TCRdb is Illumina HiSeq 2500. TCR libraries were prepared with molecular barcoding, using unique molecular identifiers to normalize TCRbeta repertoire quantification. The public sequencing data were trimmed at Q25 with fastp and processed into clonotypes with MiXCR by TCRdb, which kept only in-frame beta chains. Under each unique CDR3 protein, matching rows form one entry showing the most common genes and DNA. In all, the sample holds hundreds of thousands of distinct CDR3 sequences, and roughly 17% of those were seen once. Together, the top ten hold 0.9% to 1.2% of the sample. The CDR3 numbers 14 residues from cysteine through phenylalanine. Here the CDR3 DNA is all that survives: 42 bases in frame from base 1. According to the germline V gene (reference sequence), CDR1 reads SSHAT and CDR2 reads FNYEAQ. The trim is 4 bases for V and 4 bases for J, with a gap of 13 bases between the germline ends.

This specimen was PBMCs from the stem cell graft donor, taken from the stem cell graft. This TCR was sampled from a human donor who donated a stem cell graft to a child with acute myeloid leukemia. The sequence links TRBV7-7 to TRBJ2-5; confidence is insufficient to name the D gene. The DNA reads as follows: TGTGCCAGCAGCTCACGTTTGACTGGAGAGACCCAGTACTTC. It specifies CASSSRLTGETQYF.